Listed below are T cell receptor beta chains from one sample, sequenced in a study of identifying expanded T cells in peripheral blood. Produced via immunoSEQ multiplex PCR; TCRdb's table is partial and in-frame only. The sample shows approximately 57,000 clones, approximately 90% of them seen only once. Sequenced: blood. These receptors came from a person aged 18 to 70 in good health. Each CDR3 is given with its conserved first and last residue. Each record gives: D gene, V gene, clone size, J gene, CDR3 DNA, CDR3 protein. A D gene is named only where the DNA matches it firmly. Clone sizes are given selectively: once, few, many, or a class where the clone is expanded.

d_call: TRBD1; v_call: TRBV6-1; clone_size: NA; j_call: TRBJ2-7; cdr3_nt: TGTGCCAGCAGTGTTTCCGGGACAGGGGCCTACGAGCAGTACTTC; cdr3_aa: CASSVSGTGAYEQYF
d_call: NA; v_call: TRBV7-9; clone_size: NA; j_call: TRBJ2-2; cdr3_nt: TGTGCCAGCAGCTTAGGCCTAGCCCACACCGGGGAGCTGTTTTTT; cdr3_aa: CASSLGLAHTGELFF
d_call: TRBD2; v_call: TRBV5-1; clone_size: NA; j_call: TRBJ2-2; cdr3_nt: TGCGCCAGCAGCTTGGTGGATCGGGCGGGGGACCACACCGGGGAGCTGTTTTTT; cdr3_aa: CASSLVDRAGDHTGELFF
d_call: NA; v_call: TRBV27; clone_size: NA; j_call: TRBJ1-6; cdr3_nt: TGTGCCAGCAGTTTAAGGGAACTTAATTCACCCCTCCACTTT; cdr3_aa: CASSLRELNSPLHF
d_call: TRBD1; v_call: TRBV27; clone_size: NA; j_call: TRBJ2-3; cdr3_nt: TGTGCCAGCAGTCAGGACAGGGGAATCGATACGCAGTATTTT; cdr3_aa: CASSQDRGIDTQYF
d_call: NA; v_call: TRBV28; clone_size: NA; j_call: TRBJ1-5; cdr3_nt: TGTGCCAGCAGTTTTCCGGAAACGGCCGGCAATCAGCCCCAGCATTTT; cdr3_aa: CASSFPETAGNQPQHF
d_call: TRBD2; v_call: TRBV6-6; clone_size: NA; j_call: TRBJ2-5; cdr3_nt: TGTGCCAGCAGTTCGGCTTCGGGGGGAGAGACCCAGTACTTC; cdr3_aa: CASSSASGGETQYF
d_call: NA; v_call: TRBV30; clone_size: NA; j_call: TRBJ2-7; cdr3_nt: TGTGCCTGGAGTGTCCTCCGGCGTTCGGTGGCGGACGAGCAGTACTTC; cdr3_aa: CAWSVLRRSVADEQYF
d_call: NA; v_call: TRBV7-8; clone_size: NA; j_call: TRBJ2-7; cdr3_nt: TGTGCCAGCAGCTTCACTGTGGCAGGCTACGAGCAGTACTTC; cdr3_aa: CASSFTVAGYEQYF
d_call: NA; v_call: TRBV7-2; clone_size: NA; j_call: TRBJ2-3; cdr3_nt: TGTGCCAGCAGCTTAGCGGGGGACTCAACCACAGATACGCAGTATTTT; cdr3_aa: CASSLAGDSTTDTQYF
d_call: TRBD1; v_call: TRBV4-3; clone_size: NA; j_call: TRBJ1-4; cdr3_nt: TGCGCCAGCAGCCAAGATTTTGGCCAGGGGGGAGAAAAACTGTTTTTT; cdr3_aa: CASSQDFGQGGEKLFF
d_call: TRBD1; v_call: TRBV19; clone_size: NA; j_call: TRBJ1-5; cdr3_nt: TGTGCCAGTAGTATAGATCGACAGGGGATAACGCCCCAGCATTTT; cdr3_aa: CASSIDRQGITPQHF
d_call: TRBD2; v_call: TRBV9; clone_size: NA; j_call: TRBJ2-7; cdr3_nt: TGTGCCAGCAGCCCCGGGACTACCTCCTACGAGCAGTACTTC; cdr3_aa: CASSPGTTSYEQYF
d_call: NA; v_call: TRBV9; clone_size: NA; j_call: TRBJ2-3; cdr3_nt: TGTGCCAGCAGCGTACTGGAGCGGACAGATACGCAGTATTTT; cdr3_aa: CASSVLERTDTQYF
d_call: NA; v_call: TRBV30; clone_size: NA; j_call: TRBJ1-2; cdr3_nt: TGTGCCCGGAGACGGAACTATGGCTACACCTTC; cdr3_aa: CARRRNYGYTF
d_call: TRBD1; v_call: TRBV7-2; clone_size: NA; j_call: TRBJ2-5; cdr3_nt: TGTGCCAGCAGCTTAGATGGGACAGGGGGCTTTGAGACCCAGTACTTC; cdr3_aa: CASSLDGTGGFETQYF
d_call: NA; v_call: TRBV7-9; clone_size: NA; j_call: TRBJ1-1; cdr3_nt: TGTGCCTTACGGAACTCGGACACTGAAGCTTTCTTT; cdr3_aa: CALRNSDTEAFF
d_call: NA; v_call: TRBV7-3; clone_size: NA; j_call: TRBJ2-3; cdr3_nt: TGTGCCAGCAGCTTAGTTCCCACAGATACGCAGTATTTT; cdr3_aa: CASSLVPTDTQYF
d_call: NA; v_call: TRBV18; clone_size: NA; j_call: TRBJ1-2; cdr3_nt: TGTGCCAGCTCACCACGGACAGACTATGGCTACACCTTC; cdr3_aa: CASSPRTDYGYTF
d_call: NA; v_call: TRBV7-2; clone_size: NA; j_call: TRBJ2-3; cdr3_nt: TGTGCCAGCAGCTTGGCCCAGCGCGAATGGGATACGCAGTATTTT; cdr3_aa: CASSLAQREWDTQYF
d_call: NA; v_call: TRBV28; clone_size: once; j_call: TRBJ1-5; cdr3_nt: TGTGCCAGCATGGCATACGGCAATCAGCCCCAGCATTTT; cdr3_aa: CASMAYGNQPQHF
d_call: NA; v_call: TRBV6-1; clone_size: few; j_call: TRBJ2-7; cdr3_nt: TGTGCCAGCAGTGAATGGCCGGAGCCCCCCACCGCCGCCGAGCAGTACTTC; cdr3_aa: CASSEWPEPPTAAEQYF
d_call: NA; v_call: TRBV4-3; clone_size: NA; j_call: TRBJ1-2; cdr3_nt: TGCGCCAGCAGCCAAGAGATGTACTATGGCTACACCTTC; cdr3_aa: CASSQEMYYGYTF